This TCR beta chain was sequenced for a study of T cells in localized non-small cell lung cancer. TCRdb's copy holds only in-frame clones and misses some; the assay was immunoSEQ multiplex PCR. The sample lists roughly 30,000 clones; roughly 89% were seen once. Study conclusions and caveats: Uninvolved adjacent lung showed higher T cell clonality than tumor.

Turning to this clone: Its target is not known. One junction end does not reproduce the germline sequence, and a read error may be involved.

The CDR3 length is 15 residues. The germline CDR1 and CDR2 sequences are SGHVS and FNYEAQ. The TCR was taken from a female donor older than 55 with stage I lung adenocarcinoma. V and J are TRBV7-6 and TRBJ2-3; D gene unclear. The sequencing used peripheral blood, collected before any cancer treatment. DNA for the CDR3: TGTGCCATCAGCCCAAAACTGGTTAGCACAGATACGCAGTATTTT. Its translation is CAISPKLVSTDTQYF.